Here is one T cell receptor (beta chain) with its context. This CDR3 comprises 14 residues. V lost 7 bases and J lost 6; bases outside the gene matches: 8. CDR1 SQVTM and CDR2 ANQGSEA come from the germline V gene. This specimen belongs to a study of cytomegalovirus exposure and HLA in healthy donors. Amplification used 60 Vbeta primers and 13 Jbeta primers. Sequenced by immunoSEQ multiplex PCR; TCRdb stores in-frame clones only, minus some. The sample has 160,000 or so clones; more than 65% are singletons. The TCR originated in a man younger than 35 in good health and CMV-seropositive. Sequenced input: PBMCs. The genes are TRBV29-1 and TRBJ2-3; 12 nucleotides match TRBD2. Written as DNA, the CDR3 is TGCAGCGCTTCGACTAGCGGGGGTGGGGATACGCAGTATTTT. Translating it yields CSASTSGGGDTQYF.